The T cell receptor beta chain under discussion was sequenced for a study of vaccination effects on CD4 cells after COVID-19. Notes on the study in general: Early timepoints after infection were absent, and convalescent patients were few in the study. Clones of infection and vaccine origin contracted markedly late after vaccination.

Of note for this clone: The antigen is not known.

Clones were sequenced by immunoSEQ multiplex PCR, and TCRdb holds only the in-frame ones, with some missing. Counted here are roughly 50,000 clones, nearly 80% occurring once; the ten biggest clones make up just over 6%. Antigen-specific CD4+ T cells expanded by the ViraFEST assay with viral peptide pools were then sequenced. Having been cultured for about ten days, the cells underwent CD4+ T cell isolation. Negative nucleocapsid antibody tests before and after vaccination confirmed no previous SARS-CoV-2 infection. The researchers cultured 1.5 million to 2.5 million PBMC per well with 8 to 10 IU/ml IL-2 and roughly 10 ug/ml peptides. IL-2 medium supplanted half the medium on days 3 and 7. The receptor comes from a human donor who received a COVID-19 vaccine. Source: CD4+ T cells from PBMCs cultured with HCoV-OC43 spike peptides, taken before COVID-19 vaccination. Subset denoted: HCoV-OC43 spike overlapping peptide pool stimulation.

The CDR3 sequence is CASSLRATNEKLFF. The CDR3 coding sequence is TGTGCCAGCAGCCTCCGAGCGACTAATGAAAAACTGTTTTTT. The rearrangement links TRBV2 to TRBJ1-4, with D unresolved. V lost 6 bases and J 2 bases, leaving 10 bases between the germline ends. CDR1 and CDR2 from the germline V gene are SNHLY and FYNNEI. The CDR3 consists of 14 residues.